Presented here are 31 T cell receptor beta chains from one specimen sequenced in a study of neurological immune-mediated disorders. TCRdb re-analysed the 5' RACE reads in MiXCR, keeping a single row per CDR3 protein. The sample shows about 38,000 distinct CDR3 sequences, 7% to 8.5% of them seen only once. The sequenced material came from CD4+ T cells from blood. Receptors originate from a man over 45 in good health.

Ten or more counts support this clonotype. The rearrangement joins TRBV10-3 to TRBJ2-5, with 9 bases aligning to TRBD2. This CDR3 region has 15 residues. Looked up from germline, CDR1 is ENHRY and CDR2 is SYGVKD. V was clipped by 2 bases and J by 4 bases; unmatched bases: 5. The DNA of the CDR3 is TGTGCCATCAGTGAGGGCGGGAGGGCCGTAGAGACCCAGTACTTC. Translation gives CAISEGGRAVETQYF.

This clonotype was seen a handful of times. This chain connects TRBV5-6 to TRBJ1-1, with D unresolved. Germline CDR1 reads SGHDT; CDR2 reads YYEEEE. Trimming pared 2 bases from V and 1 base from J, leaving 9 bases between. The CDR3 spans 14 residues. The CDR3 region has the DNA TGTGCCAGCAGCTTATCTGGGAAGAACACTGAAGCTTTCTTT. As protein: CASSLSGKNTEAFF.

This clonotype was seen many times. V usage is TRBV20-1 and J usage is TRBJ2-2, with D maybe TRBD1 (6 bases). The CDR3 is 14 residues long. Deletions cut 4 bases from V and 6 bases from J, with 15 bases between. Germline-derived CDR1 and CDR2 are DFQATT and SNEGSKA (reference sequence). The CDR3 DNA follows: TGCAGTGCTATTTCGGGACACGGATCCGGGGAGCTGTTTTTT. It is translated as CSAISGHGSGELFF.

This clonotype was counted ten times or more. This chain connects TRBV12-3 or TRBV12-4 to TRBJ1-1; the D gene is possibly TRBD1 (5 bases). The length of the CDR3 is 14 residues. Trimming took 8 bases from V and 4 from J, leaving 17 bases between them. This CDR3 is CASGPGSRSTEAFF. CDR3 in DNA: TGTGCCAGCGGCCCAGGGTCTCGGAGCACTGAAGCTTTCTTT.

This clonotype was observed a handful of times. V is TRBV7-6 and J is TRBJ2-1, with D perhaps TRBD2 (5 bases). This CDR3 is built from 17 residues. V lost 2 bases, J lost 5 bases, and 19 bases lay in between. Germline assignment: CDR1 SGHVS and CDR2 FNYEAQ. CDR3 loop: CASSLHLGFPGNNEQFF. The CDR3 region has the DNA TGTGCCAGCAGCTTACATCTCGGCTTCCCGGGAAACAATGAGCAGTTCTTC. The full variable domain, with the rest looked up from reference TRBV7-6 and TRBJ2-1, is GAGVSQSPRYKVTKRGQDVALRCDPISGHVSLYWYRQALGQGPEFLTYFNYEAQQDKSGLPNDRFSAERPEGSISTLTIQRTEQRDSAMYRCASSLHLGFPGNNEQFFGPGTRLTVL.

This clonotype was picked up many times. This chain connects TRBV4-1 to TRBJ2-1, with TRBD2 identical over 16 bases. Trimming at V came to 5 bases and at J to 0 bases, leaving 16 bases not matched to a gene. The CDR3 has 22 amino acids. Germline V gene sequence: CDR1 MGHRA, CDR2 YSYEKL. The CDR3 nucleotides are TGCGCCAGCAGCTCTCCCCCTGGGACTAGCGGGAGGGCCGGCACCTCCTACAATGAGCAGTTCTTC. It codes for CASSSPPGTSGRAGTSYNEQFF.

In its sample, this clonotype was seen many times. The CDR3 sequence is CASSQGLVYEQYF. CDR3 DNA: TGTGCCAGCAGTCAGGGACTAGTCTACGAGCAGTACTTC. The chain has TRBV12-3 or TRBV12-4 and TRBJ2-7; TRBD2 agrees at 8 bases. The CDR3 is made up of 13 amino acids. V was clipped by 5 bases and J by 3 bases; unmatched bases: 3.

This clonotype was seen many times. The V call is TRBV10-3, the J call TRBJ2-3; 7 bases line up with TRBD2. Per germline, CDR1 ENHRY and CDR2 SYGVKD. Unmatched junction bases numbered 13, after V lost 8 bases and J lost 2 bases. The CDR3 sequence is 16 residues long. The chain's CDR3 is CAIGGGEAAFTDTQYF. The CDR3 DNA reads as TGTGCCATCGGGGGGGGGGAGGCGGCGTTCACAGATACGCAGTATTTT.

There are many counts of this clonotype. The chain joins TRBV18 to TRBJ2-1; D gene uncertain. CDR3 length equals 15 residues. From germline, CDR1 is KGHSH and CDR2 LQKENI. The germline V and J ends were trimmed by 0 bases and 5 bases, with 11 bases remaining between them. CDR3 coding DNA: TGTGCCAGCTCACCACCAAGTACAGCAAACAATGAGCAGTTCTTC. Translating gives CASSPPSTANNEQFF.

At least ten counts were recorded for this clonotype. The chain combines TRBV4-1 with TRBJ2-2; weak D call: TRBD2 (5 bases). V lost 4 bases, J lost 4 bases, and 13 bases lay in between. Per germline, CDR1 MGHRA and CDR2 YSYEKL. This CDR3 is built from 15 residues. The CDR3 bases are TGCGCCAGCAGCCGCTTTCTTCGGGGCACCGGGGAGCTGTTTTTT. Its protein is CASSRFLRGTGELFF.

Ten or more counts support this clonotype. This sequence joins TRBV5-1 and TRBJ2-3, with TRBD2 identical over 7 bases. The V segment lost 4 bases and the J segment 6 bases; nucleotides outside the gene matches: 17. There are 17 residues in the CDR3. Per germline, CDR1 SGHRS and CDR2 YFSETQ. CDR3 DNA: TGCGCCAGCAGCCAGACTAGCAGGACGCGGGGTGTCGATACGCAGTATTTT. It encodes CASSQTSRTRGVDTQYF. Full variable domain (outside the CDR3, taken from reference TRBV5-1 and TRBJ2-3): KAGVTQTPRYLIKTRGQQVTLSCSPISGHRSVSWYQQTPGQGLQFLFEYFSETQRNKGNFPGRFSGRQFSNSRSEMNVSTLELGDSALYLCASSQTSRTRGVDTQYFGPGTRLTVL.

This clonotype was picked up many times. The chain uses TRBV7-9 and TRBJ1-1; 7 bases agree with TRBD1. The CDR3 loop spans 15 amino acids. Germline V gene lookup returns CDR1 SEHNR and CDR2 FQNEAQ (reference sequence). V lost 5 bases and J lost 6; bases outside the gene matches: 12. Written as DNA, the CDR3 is TGTGCCAGCAGCCTCCAGGACAGGAACACGGCTGAAGCTTTCTTT. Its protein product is CASSLQDRNTAEAFF.

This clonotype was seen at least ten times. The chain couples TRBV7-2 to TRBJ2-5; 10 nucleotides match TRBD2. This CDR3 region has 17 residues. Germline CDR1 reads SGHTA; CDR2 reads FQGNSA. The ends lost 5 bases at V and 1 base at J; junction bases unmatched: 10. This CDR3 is CASSPYSTSGSQETQYF. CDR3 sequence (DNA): TGTGCCAGCAGCCCCTACTCGACTAGCGGGTCCCAAGAGACCCAGTACTTC.

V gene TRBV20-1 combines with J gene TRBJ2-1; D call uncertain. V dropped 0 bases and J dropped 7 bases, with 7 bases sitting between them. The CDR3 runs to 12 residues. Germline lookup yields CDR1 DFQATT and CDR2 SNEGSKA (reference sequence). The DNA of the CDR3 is TGCAGTGCTAGAGAGGTGGGGAATGAGCAGTTCTTC. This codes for CSAREVGNEQFF.

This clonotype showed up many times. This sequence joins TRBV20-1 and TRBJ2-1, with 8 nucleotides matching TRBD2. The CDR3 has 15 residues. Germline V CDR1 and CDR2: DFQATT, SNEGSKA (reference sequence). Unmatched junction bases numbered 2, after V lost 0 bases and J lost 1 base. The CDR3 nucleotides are TGCAGTGCTAGAGAGGGCGGGAGGTCCTACAATGAGCAGTTCTTC. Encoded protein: CSAREGGRSYNEQFF.

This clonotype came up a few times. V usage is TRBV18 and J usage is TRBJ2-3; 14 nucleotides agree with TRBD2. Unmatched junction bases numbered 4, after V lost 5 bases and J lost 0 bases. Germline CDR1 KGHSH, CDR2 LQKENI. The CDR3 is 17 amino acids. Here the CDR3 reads CASSTGTSGSSTDTQYF. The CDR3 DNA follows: TGTGCCAGCTCAACTGGGACTAGCGGGAGTAGCACAGATACGCAGTATTTT.

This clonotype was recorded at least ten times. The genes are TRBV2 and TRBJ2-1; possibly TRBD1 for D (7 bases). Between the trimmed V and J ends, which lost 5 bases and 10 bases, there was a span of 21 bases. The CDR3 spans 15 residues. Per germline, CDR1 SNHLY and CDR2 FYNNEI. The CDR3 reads CASSLAGLGTEEQFF. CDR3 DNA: TGTGCCAGCAGTCTGGCGGGACTGGGGACAGAGGAGCAGTTCTTC.

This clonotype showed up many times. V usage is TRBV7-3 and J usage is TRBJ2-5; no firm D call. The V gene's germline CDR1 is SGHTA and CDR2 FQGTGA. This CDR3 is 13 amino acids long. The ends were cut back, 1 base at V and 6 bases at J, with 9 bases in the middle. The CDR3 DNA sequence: TGTGCCAGCAGCTTAAACTTGGGAAAGACCCAGTACTTC. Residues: CASSLNLGKTQYF.

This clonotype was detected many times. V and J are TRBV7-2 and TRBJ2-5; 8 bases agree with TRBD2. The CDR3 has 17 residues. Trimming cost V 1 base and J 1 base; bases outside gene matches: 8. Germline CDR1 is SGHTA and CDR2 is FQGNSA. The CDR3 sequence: CASSLGFLAGPQETQYF. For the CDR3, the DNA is TGTGCCAGCAGCTTAGGGTTTCTAGCGGGCCCCCAAGAGACCCAGTACTTC.

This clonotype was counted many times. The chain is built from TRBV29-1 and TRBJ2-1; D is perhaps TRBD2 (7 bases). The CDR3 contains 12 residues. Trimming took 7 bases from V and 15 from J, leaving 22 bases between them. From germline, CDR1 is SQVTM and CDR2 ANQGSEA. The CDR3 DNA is TGCAGCGCGGGTCTTGGGGGGGGGCTGGGGTTCTTC. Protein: CSAGLGGGLGFF.

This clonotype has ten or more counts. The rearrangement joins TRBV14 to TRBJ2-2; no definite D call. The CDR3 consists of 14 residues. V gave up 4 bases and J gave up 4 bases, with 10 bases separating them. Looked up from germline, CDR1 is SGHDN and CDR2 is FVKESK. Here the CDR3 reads CASSPSLVTGELFF. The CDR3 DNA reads TGTGCCAGCAGCCCCTCTTTGGTCACCGGGGAGCTGTTTTTT. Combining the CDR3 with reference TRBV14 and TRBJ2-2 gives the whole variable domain EAGVTQFPSHSVIEKGQTVTLRCDPISGHDNLYWYRRVMGKEIKFLLHFVKESKQDESGMPNNRFLAERTGGTYSTLKVQPAELEDSGVYFCASSPSLVTGELFFGEGSRLTVL.

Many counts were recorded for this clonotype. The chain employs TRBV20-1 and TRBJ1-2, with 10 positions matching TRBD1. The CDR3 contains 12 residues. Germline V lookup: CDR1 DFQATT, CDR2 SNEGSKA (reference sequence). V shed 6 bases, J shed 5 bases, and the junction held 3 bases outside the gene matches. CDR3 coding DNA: TGCAGTGCGGGGGGACAGGGGTATGGCTACACCTTC. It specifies CSAGGQGYGYTF.

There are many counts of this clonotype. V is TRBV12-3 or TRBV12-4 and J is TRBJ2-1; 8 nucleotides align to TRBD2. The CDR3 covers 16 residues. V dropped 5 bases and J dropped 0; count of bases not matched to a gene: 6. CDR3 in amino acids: CASSGGLGGSYNEQFF. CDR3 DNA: TGTGCCAGCAGTGGGGGACTAGGGGGCTCCTACAATGAGCAGTTCTTC.

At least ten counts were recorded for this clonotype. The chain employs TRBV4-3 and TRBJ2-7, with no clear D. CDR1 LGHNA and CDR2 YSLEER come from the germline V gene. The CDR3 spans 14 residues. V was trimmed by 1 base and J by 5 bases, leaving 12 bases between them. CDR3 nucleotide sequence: TGCGCCAGCAGCCAAGTCACGGAATCCAACGAGCAGTACTTC. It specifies CASSQVTESNEQYF.

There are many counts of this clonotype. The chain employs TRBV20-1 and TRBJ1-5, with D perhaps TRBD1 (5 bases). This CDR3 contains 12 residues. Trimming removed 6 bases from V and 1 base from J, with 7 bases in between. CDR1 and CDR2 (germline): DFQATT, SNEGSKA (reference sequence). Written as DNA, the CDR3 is TGCAGTGCCCGGGACAGCAATCAGCCCCAGCATTTT. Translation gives CSARDSNQPQHF.

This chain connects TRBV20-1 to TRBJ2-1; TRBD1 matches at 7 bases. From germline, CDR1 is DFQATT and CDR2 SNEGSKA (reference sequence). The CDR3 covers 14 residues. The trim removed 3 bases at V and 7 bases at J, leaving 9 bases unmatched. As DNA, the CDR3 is TGCAGTGCTAGCGTAAACAGGGGAAGGAATGAGCAGTTCTTC. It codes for CSASVNRGRNEQFF.

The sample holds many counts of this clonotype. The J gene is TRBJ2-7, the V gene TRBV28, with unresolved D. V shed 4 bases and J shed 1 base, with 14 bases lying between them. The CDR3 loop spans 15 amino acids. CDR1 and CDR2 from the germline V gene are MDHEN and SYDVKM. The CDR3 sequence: CASSSTRGWSYEQYF. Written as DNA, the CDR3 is TGTGCCAGCAGTTCAACGCGAGGTTGGTCCTACGAGCAGTACTTC.

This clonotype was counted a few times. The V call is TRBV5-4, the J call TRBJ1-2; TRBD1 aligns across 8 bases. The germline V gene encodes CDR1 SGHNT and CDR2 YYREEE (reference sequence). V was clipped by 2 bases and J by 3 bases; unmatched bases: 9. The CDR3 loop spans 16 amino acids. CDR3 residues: CASSFVQGAVDYGYTF. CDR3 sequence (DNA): TGTGCCAGCAGCTTCGTCCAGGGGGCCGTTGACTATGGCTACACCTTC.

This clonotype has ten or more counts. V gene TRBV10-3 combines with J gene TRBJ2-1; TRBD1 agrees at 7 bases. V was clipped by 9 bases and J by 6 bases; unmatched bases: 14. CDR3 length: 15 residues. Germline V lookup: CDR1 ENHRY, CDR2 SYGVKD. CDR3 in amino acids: CAISVGVAGGNEQFF. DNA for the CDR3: TGTGCCATTTCAGTGGGGGTGGCAGGGGGCAATGAGCAGTTCTTC.

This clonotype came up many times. CDR3 residues: CASSLSLGALGYEQYF. In DNA form, the CDR3 reads TGTGCCAGCAGCCTCTCTCTAGGAGCCCTAGGCTACGAGCAGTACTTC. This chain uses TRBV11-2 with TRBJ2-7; D not certain. Trimming left V 5 bases short and J 3 bases short, with 20 bases between. CDR3 size: 16 residues. Germline V lookup: CDR1 SGHAT, CDR2 FQNNGV.

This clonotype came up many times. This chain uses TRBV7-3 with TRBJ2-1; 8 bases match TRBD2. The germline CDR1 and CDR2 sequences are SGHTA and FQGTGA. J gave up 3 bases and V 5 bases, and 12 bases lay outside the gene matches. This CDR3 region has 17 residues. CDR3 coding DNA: TGTGCCAGCAGCCCCGGGGTGGGGGCGGGAGGCTACAATGAGCAGTTCTTC. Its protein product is CASSPGVGAGGYNEQFF.